This T cell receptor (beta chain) was retrieved from a study of cytomegalovirus exposure and HLA in healthy donors. It was with 60 Vbeta and 13 Jbeta primers that the PCR ran. Profiling relied on immunoSEQ multiplex PCR, and the TCRdb table lists in-frame clones only, not all of them. The top ten clones hold 1.5% to 2.5% of a sample with 170,000 or so clones, around 80% of them seen once. Study observations and caveats: Association with HLA alleles at 0.05 false discovery rate was found for 15,000 or so TCR beta sequences in a later analysis.

For this clone: The antigen is unknown.

The CDR3 sequence is 17 residues long. This sequence joins TRBV21-1 and TRBJ1-3. TRBV21-1 is given as a pseudogene. This clonotype was obtained from a man aged 18-30 years in good health and CMV-seronegative. The sequencing sample was made of PBMCs. For the CDR3, the DNA is TGTGCCAGCAGCAAAACCTCGGGTGAGGTCTCTGGAAACACCATATATTTT. It yields the protein CASSKTSGEVSGNTIYF.